This TCR beta chain was sequenced for a study of cytomegalovirus exposure and HLA in healthy donors. J was trimmed by 5 bases and V by 5 bases; bases with no gene match: 8. The CDR3 has 14 amino acids. The germline CDR1 and CDR2 sequences are SGHRS and YFSETQ. Use of 60 Vbeta and 13 Jbeta primers characterized the PCR. This table comes from immunoSEQ multiplex PCR, and its TCRdb copy is limited to in-frame clones, with some not included. The data contain under 150,000 clones, about four fifths of them singletons. Study-wide findings and caveats: With later analysis, a missense DCLRE1C variant became linked to TCR beta V- and J-gene trimming. Within a later analysis, the majority of CMV-associated TCR beta chains appeared HLA-restricted.

This clone was seen only a few times. Its target is not known. The sample holds other DNA sequences that translate to the same CDR3. The specimen was PBMCs. The receptor was derived from a man aged 25 to 40 in good health and CMV-seronegative. This chain connects TRBV5-1 to TRBJ1-1, with 8 bases aligning to TRBD1. The CDR3: CASRLQGGSTEAFF. CDR3 nucleotides: TGCGCCAGCAGACTACAGGGGGGATCGACTGAAGCTTTCTTT.